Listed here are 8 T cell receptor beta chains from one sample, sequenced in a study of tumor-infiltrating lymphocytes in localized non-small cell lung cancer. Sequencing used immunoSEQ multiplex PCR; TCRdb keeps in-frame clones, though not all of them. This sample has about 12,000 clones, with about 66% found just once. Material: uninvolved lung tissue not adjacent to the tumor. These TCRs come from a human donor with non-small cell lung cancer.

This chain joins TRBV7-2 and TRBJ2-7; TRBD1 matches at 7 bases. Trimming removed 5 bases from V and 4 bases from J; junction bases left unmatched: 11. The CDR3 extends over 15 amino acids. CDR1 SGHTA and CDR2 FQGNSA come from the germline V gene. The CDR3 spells CASSPGQALTYEQYF. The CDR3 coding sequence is TGTGCCAGCAGCCCCGGACAGGCCCTAACGTACGAGCAGTACTTC.

CDR3 sequence: CASSETSNTDTQYF. For the CDR3, the DNA is TGTGCCAGCAGCGAGACCTCTAACACAGATACGCAGTATTTT. J is TRBJ2-3 and V is TRBV9; D is uncertain. This CDR3 region has 14 residues. CDR1 and CDR2 from the germline V gene are SGDLS and YYNGEE. V lost 3 bases, J lost 2 bases, and 10 bases lay in between.

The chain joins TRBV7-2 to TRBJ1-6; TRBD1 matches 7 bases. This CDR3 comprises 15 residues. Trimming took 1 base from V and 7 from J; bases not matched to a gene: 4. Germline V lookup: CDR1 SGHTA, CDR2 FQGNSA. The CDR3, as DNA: TGTGCCAGCAGCTTAGACAGGGGCGGCAATTCACCCCTCCACTTT. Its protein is CASSLDRGGNSPLHF.

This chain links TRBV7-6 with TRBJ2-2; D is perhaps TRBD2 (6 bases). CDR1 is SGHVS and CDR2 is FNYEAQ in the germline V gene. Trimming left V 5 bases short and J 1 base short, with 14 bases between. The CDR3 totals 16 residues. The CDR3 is CASSQTGTGNTGELFF. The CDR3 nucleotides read TGTGCCAGCAGCCAAACCGGGACTGGGAACACCGGGGAGCTGTTTTTT.

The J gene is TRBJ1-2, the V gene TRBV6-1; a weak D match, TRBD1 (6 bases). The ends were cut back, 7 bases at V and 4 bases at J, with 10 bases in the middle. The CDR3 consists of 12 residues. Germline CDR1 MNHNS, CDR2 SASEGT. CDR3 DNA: TGTGCCAGCATAGGGGACATCTATGGCTACACCTTC. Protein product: CASIGDIYGYTF.

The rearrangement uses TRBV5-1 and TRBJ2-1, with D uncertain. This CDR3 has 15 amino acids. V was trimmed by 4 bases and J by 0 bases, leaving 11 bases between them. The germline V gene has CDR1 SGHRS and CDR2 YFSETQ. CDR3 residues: CASSTDMSSYNEQFF. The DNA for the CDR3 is TGCGCCAGCAGCACAGATATGAGCTCCTACAATGAGCAGTTCTTC.

The CDR3 loop reads CASSLAGVVSTEAFF. The CDR3, as DNA: TGCGCCAGCAGCTTGGCAGGGGTAGTAAGCACTGAAGCTTTCTTT. The genes are TRBV5-1 and TRBJ1-1; D possibly corresponds to TRBD1 (6 bases). The CDR3 is 15 amino acids. Trimming left V 0 bases short and J 4 bases short, with 13 bases between. CDR1 SGHRS and CDR2 YFSETQ come from the germline V gene. Full variable domain (remainder filled in from reference TRBV5-1 and TRBJ1-1): KAGVTQTPRYLIKTRGQQVTLSCSPISGHRSVSWYQQTPGQGLQFLFEYFSETQRNKGNFPGRFSGRQFSNSRSEMNVSTLELGDSALYLCASSLAGVVSTEAFFGQGTRLTVV.

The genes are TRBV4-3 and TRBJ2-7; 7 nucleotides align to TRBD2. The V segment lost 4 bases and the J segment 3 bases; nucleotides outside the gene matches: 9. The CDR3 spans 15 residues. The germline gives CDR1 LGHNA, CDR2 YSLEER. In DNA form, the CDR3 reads TGCGCCAGCAGCCCCGAGGGGAGGGCCTACTACGAGCAGTACTTC. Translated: CASSPEGRAYYEQYF.